This passage covers 14 T cell receptor beta chains from one sample sequenced in a study of post-analysis software for immune sequencing data. Findings and caveats of the study: Five or six TRBV segments appeared more often in patients than in controls, and TRBV5-6, TRBV5-1 and TRBV20-1 were among these.

For these receptors, no antigen is known. Included in the TCR beta cDNA libraries were unique molecular identifiers. TCRdb analysed the PCR reads with MiXCR anew, one entry per CDR3 protein. The sample lists roughly 800,000 distinct CDR3 sequences; around 42% were seen once. Sample: blood. These receptors all stem from a girl aged 10-17 years with multiple sclerosis.

On this clonotype: The junction departs from the called germline gene at one end, perhaps through a read error. The V and J genes are TRBV14 and TRBJ2-4, with D perhaps TRBD1 (6 bases). The CDR3 runs to 17 residues. CDR1 and CDR2 (germline): SGHDN, FVKESK. The CDR3 here is CASNQGTTWVAKNIQYF. The DNA for the CDR3 is TGTGCCAGCAACCAAGGGACAACCTGGGTAGCCAAAAACATTCAGTACTTC.

The chain has TRBV3-1 and TRBJ2-2; 8 nucleotides line up with TRBD2. CDR1 is LGHDT and CDR2 is YNNKEL in the germline V gene (reference sequence). V was pared by 1 base and J by 4 bases, with 5 bases of the junction left unmatched. The CDR3 is 16 residues long. This CDR3 reads CASSQARLALTGELFF. The CDR3 region has the DNA TGTGCCAGCAGCCAAGCTCGACTAGCGCTCACCGGGGAGCTGTTTTTT.

The rearrangement uses TRBV20-1 and TRBJ2-3, with a weak D call TRBD1 (6 bases). CDR3 size: 14 residues. The germline CDR1 and CDR2 sequences are DFQATT and SNEGSKA (reference sequence). V gave up 4 bases and J gave up 5 bases, with 16 bases separating them. For the CDR3, the DNA is TGCAGTGCTATTCTCTCGACAGGACAAGATACGCAGTATTTT. Translation: CSAILSTGQDTQYF.

This chain links TRBV5-1 with TRBJ2-1, with 11 bases lining up with TRBD2. With 4 bases clipped from V and 6 bases from J, the junction kept 6 bases outside the gene matches. Germline V CDR1 and CDR2: SGHRS, YFSETQ. The CDR3 spans 15 residues. The CDR3 DNA reads as TGCGCCAGCAGCAAAGGGACTAGCGGAACCAATGAGCAGTTCTTC. Translated: CASSKGTSGTNEQFF.

This rearrangement joins TRBV6-2 or TRBV6-3 to TRBJ1-1; D is unclear. This CDR3 contains 13 residues. Germline loops: CDR1 MNHEY, CDR2 SVGEGT. V was clipped by 6 bases and J by 7 bases, with 15 bases between them. Here the CDR3 reads CASRAPNWIEAFF. In DNA, the CDR3 is TGTGCCAGCAGAGCTCCGAACTGGATTGAAGCTTTCTTT.

The genes are TRBV3-1 and TRBJ2-1; the match to TRBD2 covers 10 bases. There are 18 residues in the CDR3. Germline loops: CDR1 LGHDT, CDR2 YNNKEL (reference sequence). J lost 6 bases, V lost 1 base, and 12 bases had no gene match. The CDR3 reads CASSQVPPSGRNRNEQFF. The CDR3 DNA reads as TGTGCCAGCAGCCAAGTCCCTCCTAGCGGGAGAAATCGCAATGAGCAGTTCTTC.

This clonotype was picked up a small number of times. The chain employs TRBV29-1 and TRBJ2-1; D gene uncertain. This CDR3 comprises 11 residues. CDR1 and CDR2 from the germline V gene are SQVTM and ANQGSEA. V gave up 6 bases and J gave up 4 bases, with 7 bases separating them. DNA for the CDR3: TGCAGCGTCTCAGGTTACAATGAGCAGTTCTTC. Translating it yields CSVSGYNEQFF.

The J gene is TRBJ2-3, the V gene TRBV27, with D perhaps matching TRBD1 (5 bases). This CDR3 is 15 amino acids long. The V gene's germline CDR1 is MNHEY and CDR2 SMNVEV (reference sequence). V was clipped by 0 bases and J by 3 bases, with 10 bases between them. The CDR3 DNA sequence: TGTGCCAGCAGTTTATCAGGGGATATTACAGATACGCAGTATTTT. This encodes CASSLSGDITDTQYF.

This chain connects TRBV29-1 to TRBJ2-1; 7 bases map to TRBD2. Trimming removed 8 bases from V and 4 bases from J; junction bases left unmatched: 8. Germline values: CDR1 SQVTM, CDR2 ANQGSEA. The length of the CDR3 is 13 residues. This CDR3 is CSSTASGYNEQFF. The CDR3 coding sequence is TGCAGCTCGACCGCTAGCGGATACAATGAGCAGTTCTTC.

This clonotype appeared a few times. The CDR3 region has the DNA TGCGCCAGCAGCCCCTGGACAGCCTACAATGAGCAGTTCTTC. This sequence encodes CASSPWTAYNEQFF. The chain is built from TRBV4-3 and TRBJ2-1, with TRBD1 as a possible D gene (6 bases). The germline V and J ends were trimmed by 4 bases and 2 bases, with 9 bases remaining between them. CDR1 is LGHNA and CDR2 is YSLEER in the germline V gene. This CDR3 has 14 residues.

The chain links TRBV7-9 to TRBJ2-5, with a possible D match to TRBD1 (5 bases). The tail of the sequence fits TRBJ2-7 better, so the J call may be wrong. From germline, CDR1 is SEHNR and CDR2 FQNEAQ (reference sequence). The CDR3 length is 13 residues. The CDR3, as DNA: TGTGCCAGCAGGACGGACATAGCCTACGAGCAGTACTTC. Translating it yields CASRTDIAYEQYF.

This chain joins TRBV28 and TRBJ1-2, with TRBD1 matching over 8 bases. After removal of 2 bases from V and 7 bases from J, the junction contained 9 bases not matched to a gene. The CDR3 totals 15 residues. CDR1 and CDR2 (germline): MDHEN, SYDVKM. CDR3 region: CASSLQGGQGGGYTF. The CDR3 nucleotides read TGTGCCAGCAGTTTACAGGGAGGACAGGGAGGTGGCTACACCTTC.

The chain couples TRBV4-1 to TRBJ2-7; possibly TRBD2 for D (5 bases). Germline V gene sequence: CDR1 MGHRA, CDR2 YSYEKL. The V gene lost 0 bases and the J gene lost 7 bases, with 19 bases spanning the gap. The CDR3 sequence is 16 residues long. The DNA of the CDR3 is TGCGCCAGCAGCCAAGAACCGGGGTACCCCAATCGGGAGCAGTACTTC. Translating it yields CASSQEPGYPNREQYF.

DNA for the CDR3: TGTGCCAGCAGTTCGGCAGGGACCCTCTCCTACGAGCAGTACTTC. Its translation: CASSSAGTLSYEQYF. The chain employs TRBV12-3 or TRBV12-4 and TRBJ2-7; the D call may be TRBD1 or TRBD2 (5 bases each). Trimming removed 4 bases at V and 0 bases at J, with 13 bases between. CDR3 size: 15 residues.